Below are 12 T cell receptor beta chains sequenced from a single sample in a study of blood T cell repertoires in COVID-19. The protocol was immunoSEQ multiplex PCR, while the TCRdb copy is restricted to in-frame clones and leaves out a portion. The sample shows some 170,000 clones, about four fifths of them seen only once. The sequenced material came from peripheral blood. The source of these receptors is a woman in her forties with COVID-19, enrolled during active disease.

This chain joins TRBV12-1 and TRBJ1-1. TRBV12-1 is noted as a pseudogene. This CDR3 has 12 residues. CDR3 in DNA: TGTGCCGATCCAGGGATTGGGGGGGGAGCTTTCTTT. This codes for CADPGIGGGAFF.

This chain uses TRBV5-4 with TRBJ2-7; the match to TRBD2 covers 9 bases. Germline V gene data show CDR1 as SGHNT and CDR2 as YYREEE (reference sequence). This CDR3 has 15 residues. With V trimmed by 4 bases and J by 1 base, 6 bases remained unmatched. CDR3 nucleotides: TGTGCCAGCAGCCCCGGGACTAGCTCATCCTACGAGCAGTACTTC. Translated, it gives CASSPGTSSSYEQYF.

The chain is built from TRBV30 and TRBJ1-5, with no clear D. Trimming removed 3 bases from V and 7 bases from J, with 16 bases in between. Germline loops: CDR1 GTSNPN, CDR2 SVGIG (reference sequence). The CDR3 is made up of 14 amino acids. The CDR3 loop reads CAWSDPTILQPQHF. In DNA form, the CDR3 reads TGTGCCTGGAGCGATCCGACTATACTGCAGCCCCAGCATTTT.

The chain recombines TRBV7-9 with TRBJ2-3; 10 bases match TRBD1. Looked up from germline, CDR1 is SEHNR and CDR2 is FQNEAQ (reference sequence). The CDR3 loop spans 16 amino acids. Unmatched junction bases numbered 5, after V lost 1 base and J lost 4 bases. The CDR3 is CASSLGDRGRADTQYF. The CDR3 DNA reads as TGTGCCAGCAGCTTAGGGGACAGGGGAAGGGCAGATACGCAGTATTTT.

The CDR3 is CASRLPLGPGGGEQYF. As DNA, the CDR3 is TGTGCCAGCAGACTCCCACTCGGGCCCGGGGGTGGCGAGCAGTACTTC. This chain links TRBV28 with TRBJ2-7; D is perhaps TRBD2 (6 bases). Germline-derived CDR1 and CDR2 are MDHEN and SYDVKM. This CDR3 comprises 16 residues. Trimming pared 6 bases from V and 6 bases from J, leaving 24 bases between.

CDR3: CASSSQTGGGNEQFF. CDR3 DNA sequence: TGTGCCAGCAGCTCCCAAACGGGAGGGGGCAATGAGCAGTTCTTC. The rearrangement uses TRBV5-4 and TRBJ2-1; 8 bases align to TRBD2. V dropped 3 bases and J dropped 6; count of bases not matched to a gene: 8. The CDR3 has 15 amino acids. CDR1 is SGHNT, CDR2 YYREEE, per germline (reference sequence).

This clone was detected only a few times. The rearrangement links TRBV5-1 to TRBJ2-5; D gene unclear. Germline V CDR1 and CDR2: SGHRS, YFSETQ. CDR3 size: 14 residues. Trimming removed 0 bases at V and 5 bases at J, with 11 bases between. In DNA, the CDR3 is TGCGCCAGCAGCTTGGCTCCTAGATCGGAGACCCAGTACTTC. This gives the protein CASSLAPRSETQYF.

The chain recombines TRBV5-4 with TRBJ2-5; 13 bases align to TRBD2. Germline V gene sequence: CDR1 SGHNT, CDR2 YYREEE (reference sequence). Losses at the gene ends were 0 bases for V and 4 bases for J; bases not matched to a gene: 0. The CDR3 sequence is 15 residues long. CDR3 protein: CASSLGLAGGETQYF. The CDR3 DNA reads TGTGCCAGCAGCTTGGGACTAGCGGGAGGAGAGACCCAGTACTTC.

The rearrangement joins TRBV6-6 to TRBJ2-2; 8 positions agree with TRBD1. CDR3 length: 13 amino acids. The trim removed 5 bases at V and 4 bases at J, leaving 0 bases unmatched. Germline assignment: CDR1 MNHNY and CDR2 SVGAGI (reference sequence). CDR3 nucleotide sequence: TGTGCCAGCAGTGACAGGGGCACCGGGGAGCTGTTTTTT. It is translated as CASSDRGTGELFF.

The rearrangement links TRBV5-1 to TRBJ1-3; 11 nucleotides match TRBD1. The V and J ends lost 4 bases and 0 bases, in that order; junction bases with no gene match: 9. The CDR3 totals 18 residues. The germline CDR1 and CDR2 sequences are SGHRS and YFSETQ. The CDR3 here is CASSGTGGTSDSGNTIYF. The CDR3 DNA reads TGCGCCAGCAGCGGGACAGGGGGGACTTCGGACTCTGGAAACACCATATATTTT.

The J gene is TRBJ2-1, the V gene TRBV4-1; TRBD2 agrees at 13 bases. CDR1 is MGHRA and CDR2 is YSYEKL in the germline V gene. CDR3 size: 18 residues. The ends lost 1 base at V and 4 bases at J; junction bases unmatched: 7. The CDR3 coding sequence is TGCGCCAGCAGCCAAGGACTAGCGGGGGGCCATATATACAATGAGCAGTTCTTC. Amino acids: CASSQGLAGGHIYNEQFF.

The table lists this clone with a few counts. The rearrangement uses TRBV6-6 and TRBJ1-5, with TRBD1 as a possible D gene (5 bases). The length of the CDR3 is 15 residues. Germline V lookup: CDR1 MNHNY, CDR2 SVGAGI (reference sequence). Between the trimmed V and J ends, which lost 7 bases and 5 bases, there was a span of 18 bases. CDR3 loop: CASTSGTEGHQPQHF. CDR3 nucleotides: TGTGCCAGCACCTCCGGGACGGAGGGCCATCAGCCCCAGCATTTT.